The clone carrying this T cell receptor (beta chain) was recorded a few times. This CDR3 comprises 12 residues. V was shortened by 0 bases and J by 10 bases, with 7 bases between the two germline ends. CDR1 and CDR2 from the germline V gene are DFQATT and SNEGSKA (reference sequence). This entry belongs to a study of early T cells in non-severe SARS-CoV-2 infection. Study-wide background: Unpaired chains resulted from sequencing bulk RNA of unsorted whole blood.

TCRdb used MiXCR to reprocess the 5' RACE reads, holding one entry per CDR3 protein. This table has about 64,000 distinct CDR3 sequences, about 10% appearing once. The V call is TRBV20-1, the J call TRBJ1-6; no clear D gene. The sequenced sample was whole blood, obtained at baseline. This receptor was obtained from an adult who was a healthcare worker with PCR-confirmed SARS-CoV-2 infection or an uninfected control (not recorded which). The CDR3 sequence is CSARDKGSPLHF. DNA for the CDR3: TGCAGTGCTAGAGATAAGGGCTCACCCCTCCACTTT.